A selection of T cell receptor beta chains follows, all from one sample in a study of blood T cells in healthy people across ages. TCRdb re-called the 5' RACE reads with MiXCR, one entry per CDR3 protein. The sample consists of 780,000 or so distinct CDR3 sequences, 56% of them appearing once. Sequenced: blood. The receptors shown here come from a man in his forties or fifties in good health. Each CDR3 is given with its conserved first and last residue.

CASSKLGVRETQYF TRBV7-3
CASSRLAGGGPDTQYF TRBV5-6
CSANRDSTYNEQFF TRBV20-1
CASSLIRGEQFF TRBV7-2
CASSLGGREGDTQYF TRBV11-2
CASSFGISGANVLTF TRBV28
CASGSAGPTREQYF TRBV10-2
CATSDPQQGEETQYF TRBV24-1
CASSPGQSNSPLHF TRBV7-9
CASNIGAGGYTF TRBV28
CASSSEQELVSYEQYF TRBV6-2/TRBV6-3
CASSPYWGGRSGANVLTF TRBV13
CASSQGELSEQFF TRBV4-3
CSVETNRNYEQYF TRBV29-1